The 16 T cell receptor beta chains below all came from one sample that was sequenced in a study of cytotoxic CD8 clonotypes in ibrutinib-treated CLL. Sequencing was performed with immunoSEQ multiplex PCR; in TCRdb, only in-frame clones are kept and a portion is missing. The sample has over 100,000 clones; roughly 85% are singletons. Sequencing was performed on PBMCs, taken after 24 months of ibrutinib treatment. The receptors were gathered from a human donor with chronic lymphocytic leukemia.

A few counts support this clone. Here the CDR3 reads CASSLAGNTDTQYF. The CDR3 region has the DNA TGTGCCAGCAGCTTAGCGGGGAACACAGATACGCAGTATTTT. This chain links TRBV7-3 with TRBJ2-3, with a tentative D call TRBD2 (6 bases). CDR1 is SGHTA and CDR2 is FQGTGA in the germline V gene. V was clipped by 2 bases and J by 2 bases, with 8 bases between them. The CDR3 is 14 residues long.

The chain is built from TRBV19 and TRBJ2-3; 7 nucleotides align to TRBD2. The CDR3 spans 16 residues. Germline lookup yields CDR1 LNHDA and CDR2 SQIVND (reference sequence). With V trimmed by 3 bases and J by 6 bases, 12 bases remained unmatched. In nucleotides, the CDR3 is TGTGCCAGTAGTATGAAGACTAGCTCAGCGGGTGATACGCAGTATTTT. Translating gives CASSMKTSSAGDTQYF.

The chain carries TRBV19 and TRBJ2-1, with a possible D match to TRBD2 (5 bases). V was clipped by 2 bases and J by 0 bases, with 11 bases between them. The germline gives CDR1 LNHDA, CDR2 SQIVND (reference sequence). This CDR3 comprises 16 residues. CDR3 in amino acids: CASSIKRPSSYNEQFF. For the CDR3, the DNA is TGTGCCAGTAGTATAAAGCGGCCGAGCTCCTACAATGAGCAGTTCTTC.

The chain carries TRBV12-5 and TRBJ1-2, with unresolved D. This CDR3 is 17 amino acids long. Per germline, CDR1 LGHNT and CDR2 FRNRAP. V was pared by 0 bases and J by 8 bases, with 22 bases between. The CDR3 loop is CASGLVIGRTDEEGYTF. The CDR3 DNA reads TGTGCTAGTGGTTTGGTAATAGGCCGAACCGACGAGGAAGGCTACACCTTC.

V usage is TRBV7-9 and J usage is TRBJ1-1, with D unclear. Per germline, CDR1 SEHNR and CDR2 FQNEAQ (reference sequence). The CDR3 runs 15 residues. V lost 3 bases, J lost 0 bases, and 11 bases lay in between. CDR3 sequence reads: CASSLFAGMNTEAFF. CDR3 DNA: TGTGCCAGCAGCTTGTTCGCGGGGATGAACACTGAAGCTTTCTTT.

This clone turned up a few times. The chain links TRBV13 to TRBJ2-5; possible D gene TRBD2, 5 bases. Trimming removed 5 bases at V and 4 bases at J, with 14 bases between. CDR1 is PRHDT, CDR2 FYEKMQ, per germline (reference sequence). The CDR3 loop spans 14 amino acids. The CDR3 protein is CASSSGEWGETQYF. The DNA of the CDR3 is TGTGCCAGCAGCAGCGGAGAGTGGGGAGAGACCCAGTACTTC. Together with reference TRBV13 and TRBJ2-5, the CDR3 gives the full variable domain: AAGVIQSPRHLIKEKRETATLKCYPIPRHDTVYWYQQGPGQDPQFLISFYEKMQSDKGSIPDRFSAQQFSDYHSELNMSSLELGDSALYFCASSSGEWGETQYFGPGTRLLVL.

The chain combines TRBV20-1 with TRBJ1-6; D perhaps matches TRBD1 (5 bases). The germline V gene encodes CDR1 DFQATT and CDR2 SNEGSKA (reference sequence). The CDR3 runs to 11 residues. Deletions cut 2 bases from V and 18 bases from J, with 14 bases between. The DNA of the CDR3 is TGCAGTGCTAGAACCCCTGGTGGGACCCACTTT. Translated: CSARTPGGTHF.

This rearrangement joins TRBV5-6 to TRBJ2-5; 7 nucleotides agree with TRBD2. The CDR3 length is 16 residues. The V segment lost 0 bases and the J segment 2 bases; nucleotides outside the gene matches: 7. CDR1 is SGHDT and CDR2 is YYEEEE in the germline V gene. CDR3 amino acids: CASSLAPPSGQETQYF. In DNA form, the CDR3 reads TGTGCCAGCAGCTTGGCTCCGCCTAGCGGACAAGAGACCCAGTACTTC.

This clone was recorded a few times. J is TRBJ1-2 and V is TRBV7-2; 7 positions agree with TRBD1. The CDR3 has 15 residues. The ends lost 5 bases at V and 0 bases at J; junction bases unmatched: 6. Germline assignment: CDR1 SGHTA and CDR2 FQGNSA. The CDR3 region has the DNA TGTGCCAGCAGCAAGGGACAGACCACTAACTATGGCTACACCTTC. This codes for CASSKGQTTNYGYTF.

The rearrangement joins TRBV19 to TRBJ2-7, with TRBD1 matching over 7 bases. Trimming cost V 3 bases and J 6 bases; bases outside gene matches: 8. The germline CDR1 and CDR2 sequences are LNHDA and SQIVND (reference sequence). CDR3 length: 14 residues. CDR3 coding DNA: TGTGCCAGTAGTATTGACAGGGTATCGGGCGAGCAGTACTTC. Translating it yields CASSIDRVSGEQYF.

The rearrangement joins TRBV10-3 to TRBJ2-7, with TRBD1 identical over 7 bases. This CDR3 comprises 15 residues. Germline values: CDR1 ENHRY, CDR2 SYGVKD. Trimming at V came to 2 bases and at J to 4 bases, leaving 8 bases not matched to a gene. The DNA for the CDR3 is TGTGCCATCAGTGAGACCCGACAGGGTGGATACGAGCAGTACTTC. Its translation is CAISETRQGGYEQYF.

J is TRBJ2-3 and V is TRBV29-1, with D perhaps assigned TRBD1 or TRBD2 (6 bases each). Per the germline V gene, CDR1 is SQVTM and CDR2 is ANQGSEA. The CDR3 extends over 14 amino acids. Trimming shortened V by 5 bases and J by 4 bases, and 16 bases separated the two germline ends. CDR3 region: CSVQRGGLPDTQYF. In DNA form, the CDR3 reads TGCAGCGTTCAGAGAGGGGGGCTCCCAGATACGCAGTATTTT.

The chain employs TRBV4-1 and TRBJ1-5, with 8 bases fitting TRBD1. The CDR3 totals 17 residues. Germline CDR1 MGHRA, CDR2 YSYEKL. J gave up 4 bases and V 0 bases, and 8 bases lay outside the gene matches. In DNA form, the CDR3 reads TGCGCCAGCAGCCAAGAAAGACAGGGGTTGTTTAATCAGCCCCAGCATTTT. It translates to CASSQERQGLFNQPQHF.

Here the CDR3 DNA reads TGTGCCAGCAGCATTCAGGGGGCCACTGAAGCTTTCTTT. Its protein product is CASSIQGATEAFF. The V gene is TRBV6-5, the J gene TRBJ1-1, with 8 bases identical to TRBD1. Germline trimming cut 6 bases from V and 4 bases from J; bases unmatched to any gene: 4. Germline V lookup: CDR1 MNHEY, CDR2 SVGAGI. CDR3 size: 13 residues.

This clone was detected a few times. Other DNA sequences of this sample code for an identical CDR3. The genes are TRBV5-5 and TRBJ1-5; possible D gene TRBD1, 6 bases. Deletions cut 0 bases from V and 6 bases from J, with 10 bases between. Germline CDR1 is SGHKS and CDR2 is YYEKEE (reference sequence). The length of the CDR3 is 14 residues. CDR3 protein: CASSLVRGSQPQHF. The CDR3 DNA is TGTGCCAGCAGCTTGGTCAGGGGAAGTCAGCCCCAGCATTTT. Full variable domain (rest looked up from reference TRBV5-5 and TRBJ1-5): DAGVTQSPTHLIKTRGQQVTLRCSPISGHKSVSWYQQVLGQGPQFIFQYYEKEERGRGNFPDRFSARQFPNYSSELNVNALLLGDSALYLCASSLVRGSQPQHFGDGTRLSIL.

The chain joins TRBV10-1 to TRBJ2-7, with D perhaps matching TRBD1 (6 bases). Trimming took off 3 bases at V and 6 bases at J, with 15 bases between the two ends. The CDR3 extends over 14 amino acids. Germline V CDR1 and CDR2: WNHNN, SYGVQD (reference sequence). The CDR3 spells CASSDRGDLGEQYF. The CDR3 bases are TGCGCCAGCAGTGACAGGGGCGATCTAGGCGAGCAGTACTTC.